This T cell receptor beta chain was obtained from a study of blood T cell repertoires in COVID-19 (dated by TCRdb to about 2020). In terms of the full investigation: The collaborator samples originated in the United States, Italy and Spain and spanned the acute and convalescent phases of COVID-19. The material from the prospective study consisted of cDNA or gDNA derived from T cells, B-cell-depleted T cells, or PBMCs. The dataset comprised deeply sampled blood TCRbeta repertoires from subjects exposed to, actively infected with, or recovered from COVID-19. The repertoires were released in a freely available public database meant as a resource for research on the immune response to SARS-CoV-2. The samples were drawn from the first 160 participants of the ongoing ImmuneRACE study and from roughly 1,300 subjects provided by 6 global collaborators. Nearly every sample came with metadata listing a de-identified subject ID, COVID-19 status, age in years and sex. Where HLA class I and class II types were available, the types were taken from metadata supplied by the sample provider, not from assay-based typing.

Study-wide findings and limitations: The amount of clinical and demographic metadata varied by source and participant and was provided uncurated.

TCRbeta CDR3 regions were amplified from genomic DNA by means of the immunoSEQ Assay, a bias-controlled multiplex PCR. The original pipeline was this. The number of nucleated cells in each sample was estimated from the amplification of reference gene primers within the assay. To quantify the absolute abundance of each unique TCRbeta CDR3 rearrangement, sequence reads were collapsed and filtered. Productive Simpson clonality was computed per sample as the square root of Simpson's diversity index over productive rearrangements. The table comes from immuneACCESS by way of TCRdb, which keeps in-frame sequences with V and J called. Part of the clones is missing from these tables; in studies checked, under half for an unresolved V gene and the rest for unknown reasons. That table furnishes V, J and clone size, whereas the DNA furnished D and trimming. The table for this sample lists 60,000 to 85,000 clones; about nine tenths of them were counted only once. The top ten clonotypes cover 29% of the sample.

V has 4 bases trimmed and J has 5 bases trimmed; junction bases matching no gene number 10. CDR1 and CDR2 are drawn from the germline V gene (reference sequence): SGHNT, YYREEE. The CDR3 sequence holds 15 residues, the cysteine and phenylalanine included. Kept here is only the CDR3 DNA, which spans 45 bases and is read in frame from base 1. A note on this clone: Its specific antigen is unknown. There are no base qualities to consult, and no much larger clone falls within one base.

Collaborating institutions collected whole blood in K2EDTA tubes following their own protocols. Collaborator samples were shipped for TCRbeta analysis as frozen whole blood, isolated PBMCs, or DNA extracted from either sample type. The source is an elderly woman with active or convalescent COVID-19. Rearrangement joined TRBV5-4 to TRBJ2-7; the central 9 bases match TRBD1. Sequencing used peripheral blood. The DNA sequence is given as TGTGCCAGCAGCACCCCGGGACAGGGTTGGAACGAGCAGTACTTC. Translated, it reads CASSTPGQGWNEQYF.